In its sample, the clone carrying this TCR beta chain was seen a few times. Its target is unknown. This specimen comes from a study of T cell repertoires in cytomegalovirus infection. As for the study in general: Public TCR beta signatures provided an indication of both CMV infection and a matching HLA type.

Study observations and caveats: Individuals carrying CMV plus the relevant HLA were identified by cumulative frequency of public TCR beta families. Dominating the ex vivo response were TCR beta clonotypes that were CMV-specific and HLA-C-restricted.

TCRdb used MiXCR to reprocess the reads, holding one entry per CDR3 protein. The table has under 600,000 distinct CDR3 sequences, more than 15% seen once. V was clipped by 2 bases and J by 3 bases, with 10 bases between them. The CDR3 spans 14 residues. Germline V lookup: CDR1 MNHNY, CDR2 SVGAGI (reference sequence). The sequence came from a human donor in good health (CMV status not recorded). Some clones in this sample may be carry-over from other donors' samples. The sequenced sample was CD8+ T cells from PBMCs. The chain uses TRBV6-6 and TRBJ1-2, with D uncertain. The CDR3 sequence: CASSYRTEDYGYTF. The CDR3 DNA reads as TGTGCCAGCAGTTACAGGACGGAGGACTATGGCTACACCTTC.